The 26 T cell receptor beta chains given below trace back to one sample, sequenced in a study of T cells after posttransplantation cyclophosphamide. Busulfan-fludarabine conditioning, marrow transplant, and cyclophosphamide on days +3 and +4 were administered. Here immunoSEQ multiplex PCR was the method, and the copy in TCRdb shows in-frame clones only, minus some. The sample has approximately 1,600 clones, around 70% seen once; the top ten hold over 13%. This sample comprised CD4+ T cells sorted from blood, obtained after allogeneic stem cell transplant with posttransplant cyclophosphamide. The receptors were sampled from a female patient in her 60s who received an allogeneic stem cell transplant from a related donor and was CMV-positive. Some T cells may be transferred from the graft donor.

This clone appeared a few times. The rearrangement uses TRBV5-1 and TRBJ2-3, with D unclear. Germline CDR1 reads SGHRS; CDR2 reads YFSETQ. This CDR3 region has 13 residues. V shed 0 bases and J shed 7 bases, with 9 bases lying between them. CDR3 sequence (DNA): TGCGCCAGCAGCTTGGAGCCAGGCCATACGCAGTATTTT. This encodes CASSLEPGHTQYF.

The CDR3 coding sequence is TGTGCCAGCTCACCACAGGGCAGGGATGGCGAGCAGTACTTC. Translating gives CASSPQGRDGEQYF. This sequence joins TRBV18 and TRBJ2-7; tentative D call: TRBD1 (5 bases). The CDR3 has 14 amino acids. The V gene lost 1 base and the J gene lost 6 bases, with 13 bases spanning the gap. Germline CDR1 and CDR2: KGHSH and LQKENI.

This sequence joins TRBV4-1 and TRBJ2-5; D perhaps matches TRBD1 (6 bases). The V and J ends lost 8 bases and 5 bases respectively, with 18 bases between them. Per germline, CDR1 MGHRA and CDR2 YSYEKL. The CDR3 runs 14 residues. The CDR3 DNA sequence: TGCGCCAGCGGACAGACAGACAACGGGGAGACCCAGTACTTC. It encodes CASGQTDNGETQYF.

The chain joins TRBV5-6 to TRBJ1-2, with D perhaps matching TRBD1 (6 bases). CDR1 and CDR2 (germline): SGHDT, YYEEEE. The CDR3 has 14 residues. Between the trimmed V and J ends, which lost 2 bases and 4 bases, there was a span of 12 bases. The CDR3 DNA reads TGTGCCAGCAGCTTAACGAGGGGGATCTATGGCTACACCTTC. This translates into CASSLTRGIYGYTF.

The chain links TRBV29-1 to TRBJ1-5; tentative D call: TRBD1 (6 bases). Germline-derived CDR1 and CDR2 are SQVTM and ANQGSEA. V lost 4 bases, J lost 2 bases, and 9 bases lay in between. The CDR3 runs 13 residues. CDR3 sequence (DNA): TGCAGCGTTGGGCAGGGGCGCAATCAGCCCCAGCATTTT. It is translated as CSVGQGRNQPQHF.

J is TRBJ2-3 and V is TRBV2; 7 nucleotides match TRBD2. Losses at the gene ends were 6 bases for V and 4 bases for J; bases not matched to a gene: 10. Germline CDR1 is SNHLY and CDR2 is FYNNEI. CDR3 length: 15 amino acids. The CDR3: CASSWAGVGADTQYF. The CDR3 DNA is TGTGCCAGCAGCTGGGCGGGAGTGGGAGCAGATACGCAGTATTTT.

The genes are TRBV21-1 and TRBJ2-5; the table's D call, TRBD2, has no DNA check behind it. TRBV21-1 constitutes a pseudogene. The CDR3 sequence is 18 residues long. The CDR3 nucleotides read TGTGCCAGCAGCAAAGATGGGCTAGCGGGGGGGGCAAAAGAGACCCAGTACTTC. It codes for CASSKDGLAGGAKETQYF.

This chain uses TRBV5-1 with TRBJ1-1; maybe TRBD1 (6 bases). The germline gives CDR1 SGHRS, CDR2 YFSETQ. The CDR3 totals 14 residues. V was pared by 0 bases and J by 1 base, with 7 bases between. The CDR3 loop reads CASSLVQGNTEAFF. As DNA, the CDR3 is TGCGCCAGCAGCTTGGTACAGGGGAACACTGAAGCTTTCTTT.

This clone was seen once. The rearrangement links TRBV4-1 to TRBJ2-3, with TRBD2 matching 7 bases. Germline V gene data show CDR1 as MGHRA and CDR2 as YSYEKL. Trimming removed 1 base from V and 2 bases from J; junction bases left unmatched: 15. The CDR3 is 19 amino acids. This CDR3 is CASSQGWGGVPSPTDTQYF. Here the CDR3 DNA reads TGCGCCAGCAGCCAAGGATGGGGGGGGGTCCCCTCCCCCACAGATACGCAGTATTTT.

This clone was counted a few times. V and J are TRBV10-3 and TRBJ2-3; 7 nucleotides agree with TRBD2. The germline V gene has CDR1 ENHRY and CDR2 SYGVKD. V shed 6 bases and J 2 bases; nucleotides not matched to a gene: 11. The CDR3 has 16 residues. The DNA for the CDR3 is TGTGCCATCAGGGTAGCGGGCGAAGGAGACACAGATACGCAGTATTTT. It translates to CAIRVAGEGDTDTQYF.

This clone was counted a single time. The V call is TRBV5-1, the J call TRBJ2-5, with TRBD2 identical over 8 bases. Trimming took 7 bases from V and 4 from J; bases not matched to a gene: 9. Germline V gives CDR1 SGHRS, CDR2 YFSETQ. This CDR3 is 14 amino acids long. The CDR3: CASSGGGAGETQYF. The CDR3 region has the DNA TGCGCCAGCTCCGGGGGGGGCGCAGGAGAGACCCAGTACTTC.

With respect to this clone: It differs at one base from a far larger clone, so likely a read error. The sample holds other DNA sequences that translate to the same CDR3. This chain uses TRBV28 with TRBJ1-2; the match to TRBD1 covers 10 bases. The CDR3 runs 13 residues. Germline CDR1 is MDHEN and CDR2 is SYDVKM. The CDR3 nucleotides read TGTGCCAGCAGGCCAGGGACAGGGGAGGGCTATACCTTC. It codes for CASRPGTGEGYTF.

The V call is TRBV21-1, the J call TRBJ1-2; the table's D call, TRBD1, has no DNA check behind it. TRBV21-1 is designated a pseudogene. The CDR3 has 15 amino acids. As DNA, the CDR3 is TGTGCCAGCAGCCCCCAGGGGGACAGATGTTATGGCTACACCTTC. This codes for CASSPQGDRCYGYTF.

This clone appeared a few times. The chain uses TRBV7-8 and TRBJ1-4, with a possible D match to TRBD1 (6 bases). The CDR3 is 17 amino acids. The germline V gene has CDR1 SGHVS and CDR2 FQNEAQ. Deletions cut 0 bases from V and 0 bases from J, with 11 bases between. CDR3 residues: CASSLADRFATNEKLFF. CDR3 coding DNA: TGTGCCAGCAGCTTAGCCGACAGGTTTGCAACTAATGAAAAACTGTTTTTT. Full variable domain (missing parts from reference TRBV7-8 and TRBJ1-4): GAGVSQSPRYKVAKRGQDVALRCDPISGHVSLFWYQQALGQGPEFLTYFQNEAQLDKSGLPSDRFFAERPEGSVSTLKIQRTQQEDSAVYLCASSLADRFATNEKLFFGSGTQLSVL.

This clone showed up just a few times. The genes are TRBV11-2 and TRBJ2-2; D perhaps matches TRBD2 (5 bases). In germline, CDR1 is SGHAT, CDR2 FQNNGV. Deletions cut 1 base from V and 4 bases from J, with 13 bases between. The CDR3 is made up of 16 amino acids. The CDR3 sequence: CASSLVASSRTGELFF. For the CDR3, the DNA is TGTGCCAGCAGCTTAGTGGCTAGCTCGCGCACCGGGGAGCTGTTTTTT. Full variable domain (missing parts from reference TRBV11-2 and TRBJ2-2): EAGVAQSPRYKIIEKRQSVAFWCNPISGHATLYWYQQILGQGPKLLIQFQNNGVVDDSQLPKDRFSAERLKGVDSTLKIQPAKLEDSAVYLCASSLVASSRTGELFFGEGSRLTVL.

A remark on this clone: An end of the junction does not agree with germline; a read error may underlie this. The sample holds other DNA sequences that translate to the same CDR3. CDR3 sequence (DNA): TGTGCCAGTAGATCGGACAGCATGTTTGGCTACACTTTC. The encoded protein is CASRSDSMFGYTF. This chain links TRBV19 with TRBJ1-2; weak D call: TRBD1 (6 bases). The germline V gene encodes CDR1 LNHDA and CDR2 SQIVND (reference sequence). The CDR3 is 13 amino acids.

This clone occurred a few times. The chain is built from TRBV10-2 and TRBJ2-5; 7 bases are a match to TRBD2. The germline V gene has CDR1 WSHSY and CDR2 SAAADI. Germline trimming cut 3 bases from V and 11 bases from J; bases unmatched to any gene: 9. This CDR3 comprises 13 residues. In DNA, the CDR3 is TGCGCCAGCAGTGACCAGCCCATCGGGAGGCAGTACTTC. Translated, it gives CASSDQPIGRQYF.

This chain links TRBV4-1 with TRBJ2-7; no firm D call. Trimming shortened V by 2 bases and J by 2 bases, and 13 bases separated the two germline ends. Germline V lookup: CDR1 MGHRA, CDR2 YSYEKL. This CDR3 contains 15 residues. This chain's CDR3 is CASSQLLAPTYEQYF. CDR3 bases: TGCGCCAGCAGCCAACTTTTGGCCCCGACCTACGAGCAGTACTTC.

The chain has TRBV5-1 and TRBJ2-3, with 7 bases lining up with TRBD1. The germline V gene encodes CDR1 SGHRS and CDR2 YFSETQ. V lost 3 bases, J lost 1 base, and 5 bases stayed unmatched. The CDR3 is 15 amino acids. The CDR3 sequence: CASSSVDRRTDTQYF. CDR3 sequence (DNA): TGCGCCAGCAGCTCAGTGGACAGGCGCACAGATACGCAGTATTTT.

The rearrangement links TRBV2 to TRBJ2-7, with TRBD2 identical over 13 bases. Per the germline V gene, CDR1 is SNHLY and CDR2 is FYNNEI. The CDR3 runs to 14 residues. After removal of 6 bases from V and 4 bases from J, the junction contained 3 bases not matched to a gene. The CDR3 is CASRQTSGGYEQYF. The CDR3 nucleotides are TGTGCCAGCAGGCAGACTAGCGGGGGGTACGAGCAGTACTTC.

In this sample, this clone turned up a few times. Germline and junction disagree at one end, which may indicate a read error. The chain carries TRBV7-7 and TRBJ2-1; TRBD2 agrees at 9 bases. This CDR3 has 15 residues. Germline CDR1 is SSHAT and CDR2 is FNYEAQ (reference sequence). CDR3: CASSRGGANYNEQFF. In DNA form, the CDR3 reads TGTGCTAGCAGCCGCGGGGGGGCCAACTACAATGAGCAGTTCTTC.

The CDR3 DNA is TGTGCCAGCAGTTCCGGGAGCTATGGCTACACCTTC. It encodes CASSSGSYGYTF. This chain joins TRBV6-6 and TRBJ1-2, with D hard to call. The CDR3 runs to 12 residues. The ends were cut back, 4 bases at V and 4 bases at J, with 7 bases in the middle. The germline gives CDR1 MNHNY, CDR2 SVGAGI (reference sequence).

The sample holds a few counts of this clone. The rearrangement joins TRBV11-3 to TRBJ2-1; TRBD1 is a possible D gene (6 bases). The V end lost 5 bases, the J end lost 8 bases, and 10 bases lay between the germline ends. The length of the CDR3 is 12 residues. CDR1 SGHNT and CDR2 YENEEA come from the germline V gene. The CDR3 protein is CASSRRTDEQFF. The CDR3 DNA is TGTGCCAGCAGCCGTAGGACAGATGAGCAGTTCTTC.

DNA for the CDR3: TGTGCCAGCAGCCAAGATAGAGGGGGAAGCTCCTACAATGAGCAGTTCTTC. Its translation is CASSQDRGGSSYNEQFF. The rearrangement links TRBV14 to TRBJ2-1, with D perhaps matching TRBD1 (6 bases). The length of the CDR3 is 17 residues. Trimming took 0 bases from V and 0 from J, leaving 12 bases between them. In germline, CDR1 is SGHDN, CDR2 FVKESK.

This sequence joins TRBV10-1 and TRBJ1-2; a possible D gene is TRBD1 (5 bases). V lost 4 bases, J lost 3 bases, and 9 bases lay in between. This CDR3 comprises 13 residues. Germline assignment: CDR1 WNHNN and CDR2 SYGVQD (reference sequence). CDR3 protein: CASSVGGDYGYTF. CDR3 coding DNA: TGCGCCAGCAGTGTGGGGGGAGACTATGGCTACACCTTC.

V is TRBV7-2 and J is TRBJ1-2, with D perhaps matching TRBD1 (6 bases). Germline V gene data show CDR1 as SGHTA and CDR2 as FQGNSA. This CDR3 is 12 amino acids long. Deletions cut 5 bases from V and 5 bases from J, with 9 bases between. CDR3 coding DNA: TGTGCCAGCAGCCCCGGACAGTATGGCTACACCTTC. As protein: CASSPGQYGYTF.